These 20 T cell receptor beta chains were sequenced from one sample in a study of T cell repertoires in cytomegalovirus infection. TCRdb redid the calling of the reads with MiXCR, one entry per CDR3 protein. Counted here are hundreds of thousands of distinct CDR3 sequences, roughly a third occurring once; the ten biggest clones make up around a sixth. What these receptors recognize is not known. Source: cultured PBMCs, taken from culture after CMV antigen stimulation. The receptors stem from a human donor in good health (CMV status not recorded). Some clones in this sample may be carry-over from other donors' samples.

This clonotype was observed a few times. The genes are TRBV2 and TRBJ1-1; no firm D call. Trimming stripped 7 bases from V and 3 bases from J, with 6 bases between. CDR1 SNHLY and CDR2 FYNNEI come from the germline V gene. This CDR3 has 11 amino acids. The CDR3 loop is CASMGYTEAFF. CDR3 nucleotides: TGTGCCAGCATGGGGTACACTGAAGCTTTCTTT.

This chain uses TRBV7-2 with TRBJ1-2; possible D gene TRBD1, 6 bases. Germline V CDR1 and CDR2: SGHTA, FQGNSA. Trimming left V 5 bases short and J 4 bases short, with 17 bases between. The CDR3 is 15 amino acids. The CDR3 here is CASSLDSLLVYGYTF. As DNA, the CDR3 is TGTGCCAGCAGCCTGGACAGCCTCCTAGTCTATGGCTACACCTTC.

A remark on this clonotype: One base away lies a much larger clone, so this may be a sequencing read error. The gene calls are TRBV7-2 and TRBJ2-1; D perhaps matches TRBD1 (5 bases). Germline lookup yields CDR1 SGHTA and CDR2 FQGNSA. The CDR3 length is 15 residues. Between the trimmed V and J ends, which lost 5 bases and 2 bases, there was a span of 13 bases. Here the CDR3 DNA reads TGTGCCAGCAGCCAGCTAGGCAGGGCCTACAATGAGCAGTTCTTC. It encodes CASSQLGRAYNEQFF.

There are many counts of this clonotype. The chain's CDR3 is CASSLNTNEQFF. CDR3 coding DNA: TGTGCCAGCAGCTTAAATACGAATGAGCAGTTCTTC. V gene TRBV7-2 combines with J gene TRBJ2-1; no clear D. V was shortened by 2 bases and J by 7 bases, with 6 bases between the two germline ends. There are 12 residues in the CDR3. Germline assignment: CDR1 SGHTA and CDR2 FQGNSA.

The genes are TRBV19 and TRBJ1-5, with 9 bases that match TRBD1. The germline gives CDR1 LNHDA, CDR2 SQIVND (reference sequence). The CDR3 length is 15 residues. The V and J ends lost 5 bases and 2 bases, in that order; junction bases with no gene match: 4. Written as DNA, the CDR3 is TGTGCCAGTAGTCTACAGGGGGCCGGCAATCAGCCCCAGCATTTT. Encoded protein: CASSLQGAGNQPQHF.

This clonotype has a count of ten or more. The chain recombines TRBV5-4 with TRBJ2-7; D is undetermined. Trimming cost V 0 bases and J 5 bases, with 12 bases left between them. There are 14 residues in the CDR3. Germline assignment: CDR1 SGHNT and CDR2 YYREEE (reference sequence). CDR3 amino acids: CASSLVGGYDEQYF. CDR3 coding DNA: TGTGCCAGCAGCTTGGTCGGTGGATATGACGAGCAGTACTTC.

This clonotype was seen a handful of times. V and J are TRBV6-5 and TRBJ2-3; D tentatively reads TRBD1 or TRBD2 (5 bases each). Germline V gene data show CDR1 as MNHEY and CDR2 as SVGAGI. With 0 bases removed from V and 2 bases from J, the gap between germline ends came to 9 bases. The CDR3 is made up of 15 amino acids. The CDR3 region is CASSYSSGTTDTQYF. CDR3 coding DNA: TGTGCCAGCAGTTACTCGTCGGGGACCACAGATACGCAGTATTTT.

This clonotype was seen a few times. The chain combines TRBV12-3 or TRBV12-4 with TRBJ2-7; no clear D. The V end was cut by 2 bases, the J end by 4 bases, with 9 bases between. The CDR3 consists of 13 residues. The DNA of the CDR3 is TGTGCCAGCAGTTTACCTCCCATTTACGAGCAGTACTTC. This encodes CASSLPPIYEQYF.

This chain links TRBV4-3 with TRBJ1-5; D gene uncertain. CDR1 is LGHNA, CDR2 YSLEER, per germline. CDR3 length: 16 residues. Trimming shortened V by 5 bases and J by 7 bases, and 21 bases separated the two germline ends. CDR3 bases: TGCGCCAGCAGCAAAGGACCGGGGAAGGGCGAGCAGCCCCAGCATTTT. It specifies CASSKGPGKGEQPQHF.

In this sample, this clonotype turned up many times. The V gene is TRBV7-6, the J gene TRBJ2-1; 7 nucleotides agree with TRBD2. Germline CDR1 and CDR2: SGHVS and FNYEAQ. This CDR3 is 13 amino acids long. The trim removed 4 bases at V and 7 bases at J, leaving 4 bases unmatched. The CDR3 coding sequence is TGTGCCAGCAGCTGGACTAGTTGGAATGAGCAGTTCTTC. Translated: CASSWTSWNEQFF.

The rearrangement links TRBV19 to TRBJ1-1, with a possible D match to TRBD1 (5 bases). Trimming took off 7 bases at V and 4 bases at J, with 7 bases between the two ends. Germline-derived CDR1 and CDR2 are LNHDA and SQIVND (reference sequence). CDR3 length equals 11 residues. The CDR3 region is CASKQGTEAFF. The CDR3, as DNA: TGTGCCAGTAAGCAGGGCACTGAAGCTTTCTTT.

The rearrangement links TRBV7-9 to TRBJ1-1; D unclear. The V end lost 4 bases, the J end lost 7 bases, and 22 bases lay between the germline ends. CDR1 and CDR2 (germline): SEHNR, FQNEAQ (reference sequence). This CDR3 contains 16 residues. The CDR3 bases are TGTGCCAGCAGCTCTACCACATCCAGGTTTTCCATTGAAGCTTTCTTT. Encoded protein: CASSSTTSRFSIEAFF. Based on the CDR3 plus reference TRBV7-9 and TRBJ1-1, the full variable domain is DTGVSQNPRHKITKRGQNVTFRCDPISEHNRLYWYRQTLGQGPEFLTYFQNEAQLEKSRLLSDRFSAERPKGSFSTLEIQRTEQGDSAMYLCASSSTTSRFSIEAFFGQGTRLTVV.

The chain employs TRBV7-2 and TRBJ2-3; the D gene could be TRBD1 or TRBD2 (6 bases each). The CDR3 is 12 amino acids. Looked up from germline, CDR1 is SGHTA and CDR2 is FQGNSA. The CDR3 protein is CAWGRDTDTQYF. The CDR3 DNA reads TGTGCATGGGGGCGGGACACAGATACGCAGTATTTT.

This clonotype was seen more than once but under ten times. The CDR3 DNA is TGTGCCACCAAGCAGCGGGAGTCCTACAATGAGCAGTTCTTC. It codes for CATKQRESYNEQFF. V usage is TRBV12-3 or TRBV12-4 and J usage is TRBJ2-1, with 8 nucleotides matching TRBD2. The CDR3 loop spans 14 amino acids. J lost 1 base, V lost 10 bases, and 6 bases had no gene match.

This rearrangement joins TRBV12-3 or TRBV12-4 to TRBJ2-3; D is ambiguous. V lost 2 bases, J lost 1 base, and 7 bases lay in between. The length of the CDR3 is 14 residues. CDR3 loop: CASSLLPGTDTQYF. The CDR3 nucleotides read TGTGCCAGCAGTTTATTACCGGGCACAGATACGCAGTATTTT.

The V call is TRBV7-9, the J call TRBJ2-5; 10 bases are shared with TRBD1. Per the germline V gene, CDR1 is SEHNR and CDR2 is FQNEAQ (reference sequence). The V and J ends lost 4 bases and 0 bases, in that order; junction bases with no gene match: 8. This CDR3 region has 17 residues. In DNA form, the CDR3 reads TGTGCCAGCAGCTCCCGGACCGGGACAGGGGACCAAGAGACCCAGTACTTC. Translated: CASSSRTGTGDQETQYF.

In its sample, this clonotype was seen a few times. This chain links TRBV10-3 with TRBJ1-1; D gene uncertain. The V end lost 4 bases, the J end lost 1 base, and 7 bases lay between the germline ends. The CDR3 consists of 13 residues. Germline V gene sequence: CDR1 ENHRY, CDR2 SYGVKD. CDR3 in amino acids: CAISGHENTEAFF. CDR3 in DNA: TGTGCCATCAGTGGTCACGAGAACACTGAAGCTTTCTTT.

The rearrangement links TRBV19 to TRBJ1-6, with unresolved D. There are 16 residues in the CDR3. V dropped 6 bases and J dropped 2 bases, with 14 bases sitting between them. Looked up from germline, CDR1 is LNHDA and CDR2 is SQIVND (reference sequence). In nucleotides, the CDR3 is TGTGCCAGTAGAGCCGGCGGGAGTACCTATAATTCACCCCTCCACTTT. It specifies CASRAGGSTYNSPLHF.

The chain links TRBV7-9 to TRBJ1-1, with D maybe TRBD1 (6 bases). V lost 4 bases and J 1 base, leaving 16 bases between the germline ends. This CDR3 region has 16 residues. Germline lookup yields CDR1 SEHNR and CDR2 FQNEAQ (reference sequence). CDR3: CASSWHTGTTNTEAFF. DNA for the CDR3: TGTGCCAGCAGCTGGCACACAGGGACGACGAACACTGAAGCTTTCTTT.

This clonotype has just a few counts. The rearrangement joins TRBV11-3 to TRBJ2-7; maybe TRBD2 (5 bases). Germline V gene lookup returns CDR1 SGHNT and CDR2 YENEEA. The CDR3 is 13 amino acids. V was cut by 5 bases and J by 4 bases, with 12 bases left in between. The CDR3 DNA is TGTGCCAGCAGCCACGGACCGGGGTACGAGCAGTACTTC. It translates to CASSHGPGYEQYF.